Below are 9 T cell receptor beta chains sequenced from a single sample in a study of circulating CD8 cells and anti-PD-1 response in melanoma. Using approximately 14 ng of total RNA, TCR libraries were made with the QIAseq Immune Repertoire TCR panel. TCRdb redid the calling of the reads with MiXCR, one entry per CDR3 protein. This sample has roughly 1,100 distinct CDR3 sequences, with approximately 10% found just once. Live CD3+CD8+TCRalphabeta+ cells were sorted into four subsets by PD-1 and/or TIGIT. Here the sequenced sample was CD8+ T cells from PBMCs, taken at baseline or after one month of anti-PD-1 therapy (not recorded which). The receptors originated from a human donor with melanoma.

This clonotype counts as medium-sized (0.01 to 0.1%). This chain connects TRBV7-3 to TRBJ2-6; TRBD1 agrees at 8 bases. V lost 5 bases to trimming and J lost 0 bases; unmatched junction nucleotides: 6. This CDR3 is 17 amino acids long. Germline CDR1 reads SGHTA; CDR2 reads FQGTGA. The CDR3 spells CASSLGQGVSGANVLTF. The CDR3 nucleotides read TGTGCCAGCAGCCTAGGACAGGGAGTCTCTGGGGCCAACGTCCTGACTTTC.

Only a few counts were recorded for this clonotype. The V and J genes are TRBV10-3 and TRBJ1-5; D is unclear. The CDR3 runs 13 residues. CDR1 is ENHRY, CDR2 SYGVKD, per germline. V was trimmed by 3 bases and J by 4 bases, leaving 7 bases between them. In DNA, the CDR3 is TGTGCCATCAGTGAAATAGGAAATCAGCCCCAGCATTTT. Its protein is CAISEIGNQPQHF.

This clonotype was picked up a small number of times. This chain's CDR3 is CASSLLGQLYNEQFF. CDR3 in DNA: TGTGCCAGCAGTTTATTAGGGCAGCTATACAATGAGCAGTTCTTC. The J gene is TRBJ2-1, the V gene TRBV27; no clear D. The CDR3 is 15 amino acids. Germline V gene data show CDR1 as MNHEY and CDR2 as SMNVEV (reference sequence). Trimming left V 1 base short and J 4 bases short, with 11 bases between.

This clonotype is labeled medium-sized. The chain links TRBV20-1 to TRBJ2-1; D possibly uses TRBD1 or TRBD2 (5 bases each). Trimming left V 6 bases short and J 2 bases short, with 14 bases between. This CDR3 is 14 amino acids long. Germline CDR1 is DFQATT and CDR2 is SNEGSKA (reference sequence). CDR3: CSAVGAGTYNEQFF. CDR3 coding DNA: TGCAGTGCCGTAGGGGCGGGCACCTACAATGAGCAGTTCTTC.

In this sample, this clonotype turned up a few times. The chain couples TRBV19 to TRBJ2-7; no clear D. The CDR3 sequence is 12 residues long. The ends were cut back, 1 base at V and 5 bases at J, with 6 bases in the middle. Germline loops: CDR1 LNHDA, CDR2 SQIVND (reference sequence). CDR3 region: CASSIAGDEQYF. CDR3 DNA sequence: TGTGCCAGTAGTATAGCGGGTGACGAGCAGTACTTC.

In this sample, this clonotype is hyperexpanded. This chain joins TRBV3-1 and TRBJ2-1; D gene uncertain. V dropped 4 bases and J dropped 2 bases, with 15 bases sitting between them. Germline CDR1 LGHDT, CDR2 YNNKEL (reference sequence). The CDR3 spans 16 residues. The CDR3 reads CASSPPGDSAYNEQFF. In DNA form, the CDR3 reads TGTGCCAGCAGCCCCCCCGGTGACTCCGCCTACAATGAGCAGTTCTTC.

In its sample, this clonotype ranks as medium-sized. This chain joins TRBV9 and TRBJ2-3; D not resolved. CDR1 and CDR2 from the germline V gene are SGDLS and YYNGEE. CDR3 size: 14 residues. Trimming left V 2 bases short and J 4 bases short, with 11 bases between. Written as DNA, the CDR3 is TGTGCCAGCAGCGTCGAAGGCGGTCCAGATACGCAGTATTTT. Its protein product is CASSVEGGPDTQYF.

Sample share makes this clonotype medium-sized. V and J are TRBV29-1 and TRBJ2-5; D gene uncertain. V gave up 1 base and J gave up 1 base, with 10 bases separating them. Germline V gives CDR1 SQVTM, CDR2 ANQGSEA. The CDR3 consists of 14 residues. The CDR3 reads CSVEGADSQETQYF. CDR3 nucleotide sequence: TGCAGCGTTGAAGGGGCTGACTCCCAAGAGACCCAGTACTTC.

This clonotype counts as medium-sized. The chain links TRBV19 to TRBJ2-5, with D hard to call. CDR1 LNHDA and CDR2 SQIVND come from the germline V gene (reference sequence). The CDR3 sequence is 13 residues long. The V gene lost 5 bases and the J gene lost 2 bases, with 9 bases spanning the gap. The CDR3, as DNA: TGTGCCAGTAGTTTGGCAGCACAAGAGACCCAGTACTTC. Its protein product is CASSLAAQETQYF.